These 19 T cell receptor beta chains came from one sample sequenced in a study of T cells after posttransplantation cyclophosphamide. Sequencing used immunoSEQ multiplex PCR; TCRdb keeps in-frame clones, though not all of them. The sample shows around 3,000 clones, about 80% of them seen only once. The specimen sequenced was memory CD8+ T cells sorted from blood. The receptors come from a woman aged 55 to 70 in good health, CMV-negative, and a related stem cell transplant donor.

The chain uses TRBV2 and TRBJ2-7, with D maybe TRBD2 (6 bases). The CDR3 has 15 amino acids. The ends were cut back, 4 bases at V and 1 base at J, with 14 bases in the middle. Germline lookup yields CDR1 SNHLY and CDR2 FYNNEI. Written as DNA, the CDR3 is TGTGCCAGCAGTGGGGGGACTGGCGGTTCCTACGAGCAGTACTTC. It yields the protein CASSGGTGGSYEQYF.

V usage is TRBV10-3 and J usage is TRBJ1-1; D is unclear. The CDR3 is 11 residues long. The V end lost 4 bases, the J end lost 12 bases, and 12 bases lay between the germline ends. Per germline, CDR1 ENHRY and CDR2 SYGVKD. The CDR3: CAISAETNTFF. CDR3 in DNA: TGTGCCATCAGTGCGGAGACCAATACTTTCTTT.

Turning to this clone: Other DNA sequences from this sample encode an identical CDR3 as well. The chain carries TRBV5-5 and TRBJ1-4; D is perhaps TRBD1 (5 bases). Trimming removed 4 bases at V and 0 bases at J, with 10 bases between. The CDR3 sequence is 15 residues long. CDR1 and CDR2 from the germline V gene are SGHKS and YYEKEE (reference sequence). CDR3 DNA sequence: TGTGCCAGCAGCCGGACATCGGCAACTAATGAAAAACTGTTTTTT. It specifies CASSRTSATNEKLFF.

The chain uses TRBV9 and TRBJ2-2, with D possibly matching TRBD1 (5 bases). The germline V gene encodes CDR1 SGDLS and CDR2 YYNGEE. V was pared by 4 bases and J by 1 base, with 5 bases between. The CDR3 extends over 13 amino acids. The DNA of the CDR3 is TGTGCCAGCAGCAGGGGGAACACCGGGGAGCTGTTTTTT. This translates into CASSRGNTGELFF.

This clone was observed once. This chain uses TRBV7-3 with TRBJ2-3; TRBD2 agrees at 10 bases. CDR3 length: 19 residues. With 2 bases clipped from V and 6 bases from J, the junction kept 17 bases outside the gene matches. The germline V gene has CDR1 SGHTA and CDR2 FQGTGA. CDR3 DNA sequence: TGTGCCAGCAGCTTATCGCCTTGGGGAGCGGGAGGGCTTGCGGATACGCAGTATTTT. Translation: CASSLSPWGAGGLADTQYF.

The V call is TRBV2, the J call TRBJ1-4; TRBD1 might be the D (6 bases). The CDR3 is 15 residues long. Per germline, CDR1 SNHLY and CDR2 FYNNEI. The germline V and J ends were trimmed by 6 bases and 2 bases, with 13 bases remaining between them. The CDR3 DNA is TGTGCCAGCAGATCCTCAGGGGCGACTAATGAAAAACTGTTTTTT. Translating gives CASRSSGATNEKLFF.

The chain is built from TRBV4-3 and TRBJ1-2; 12 nucleotides match TRBD1. The CDR3 totals 17 residues. The V gene's germline CDR1 is LGHNA and CDR2 YSLEER. V shed 0 bases, J shed 7 bases, and the junction held 9 bases outside the gene matches. The CDR3 region is CASSQDPGGQGAFGYTF. The CDR3 DNA is TGCGCCAGCAGCCAAGACCCTGGGGGACAGGGGGCTTTTGGCTACACCTTC.

The chain has TRBV18 and TRBJ2-7; 8 positions agree with TRBD1. Germline CDR1 KGHSH, CDR2 LQKENI. The CDR3 length is 14 residues. V lost 1 base, J lost 5 bases, and 4 bases stayed unmatched. The CDR3 loop is CASSPRDRLNEQYV. The CDR3 DNA follows: TGTGCCAGCTCACCACGGGACAGGCTCAACGAGCAGTACGTC.

Only a few counts were recorded for this clone. J is TRBJ2-1 and V is TRBV9; 8 bases agree with TRBD2. Germline V gives CDR1 SGDLS, CDR2 YYNGEE. CDR3 size: 15 residues. Trimming cost V 2 bases and J 6 bases; bases outside gene matches: 7. CDR3 loop: CASSVSGGARNEQFF. The CDR3 bases are TGTGCCAGCAGCGTCTCCGGGGGGGCCCGCAATGAGCAGTTCTTC.

The chain joins TRBV5-1 to TRBJ1-2, with D hard to call. V was cut by 2 bases and J by 6 bases, with 32 bases left in between. Germline loops: CDR1 SGHRS, CDR2 YFSETQ. The CDR3 has 20 amino acids. CDR3 DNA sequence: TGCGCCAGCAGCTTTACGGTAGCGGGAGGAAGATCCTCCGAATATCATGGCTACACCTTC. This translates into CASSFTVAGGRSSEYHGYTF.

This rearrangement joins TRBV30 to TRBJ1-1; D not resolved. The CDR3 length is 13 residues. CDR1 GTSNPN and CDR2 SVGIG come from the germline V gene (reference sequence). V shed 0 bases and J shed 0 bases, with 5 bases lying between them. CDR3 sequence: CAWSVEVNTEAFF. CDR3 DNA sequence: TGTGCCTGGAGTGTAGAGGTGAACACTGAAGCTTTCTTT.

V is TRBV13 and J is TRBJ2-3; the match to TRBD1 covers 7 bases. The length of the CDR3 is 15 residues. Per the germline V gene, CDR1 is PRHDT and CDR2 is FYEKMQ (reference sequence). The trim removed 3 bases at V and 6 bases at J, leaving 9 bases unmatched. CDR3 coding DNA: TGTGCCAGCAGCTTGAGACAGGGCTTGACGGATACGCAGTATTTT. Protein product: CASSLRQGLTDTQYF.

The chain joins TRBV28 to TRBJ2-3; possibly TRBD1 for D (5 bases). Per the germline V gene, CDR1 is MDHEN and CDR2 is SYDVKM. This CDR3 is 14 amino acids long. The ends were cut back, 4 bases at V and 2 bases at J, with 10 bases in the middle. The CDR3 coding sequence is TGTGCCAGCAGTTCAGACAGATTCACAGATACGCAGTATTTT. Protein product: CASSSDRFTDTQYF.

The CDR3 region has the DNA TGTGCCAGCCAGTGGGCCGGCAATCAGCCCCAGCATTTT. Translation: CASQWAGNQPQHF. The chain joins TRBV6-1 to TRBJ1-5; D is uncertain. The germline V gene encodes CDR1 MNHNS and CDR2 SASEGT. The CDR3 runs to 13 residues. Trimming stripped 8 bases from V and 2 bases from J, with 10 bases between.

This clone has a single count. The chain links TRBV11-3 to TRBJ2-1, with TRBD2 matching over 14 bases. This CDR3 is built from 15 residues. Germline trimming cut 6 bases from V and 7 bases from J; bases unmatched to any gene: 5. Germline assignment: CDR1 SGHNT and CDR2 YENEEA. The CDR3 DNA reads as TGTGCCAGCAGTTCCGGGACTAGCGGGAGTAATGAGCAGTTCTTC. Its protein is CASSSGTSGSNEQFF.

The rearrangement links TRBV4-2 to TRBJ2-1; perhaps TRBD2 as D (6 bases). Germline lookup yields CDR1 LGHNA and CDR2 YNFKEQ. V was clipped by 1 base and J by 4 bases, with 11 bases between them. CDR3 size: 15 residues. CDR3 nucleotide sequence: TGTGCCAGCAGCCAAGTGACGGGGGATTACAATGAGCAGTTCTTC. Amino acid sequence: CASSQVTGDYNEQFF.

This clone was counted between two and nine times. V gene TRBV9 combines with J gene TRBJ2-3; the match to TRBD1 covers 9 bases. Germline CDR1 and CDR2: SGDLS and YYNGEE. V lost 4 bases and J lost 1; bases outside the gene matches: 7. There are 16 residues in the CDR3. For the CDR3, the DNA is TGTGCCAGCAGCTCCCGCACAGGGGGCGGCACAGATACGCAGTATTTT. Amino acids: CASSSRTGGGTDTQYF.

V gene TRBV15 combines with J gene TRBJ1-3; possible D gene TRBD1, 5 bases. The CDR3 runs 15 residues. The V and J ends lost 0 bases and 4 bases respectively, with 10 bases between them. From germline, CDR1 is LNHNV and CDR2 YYDKDF (reference sequence). DNA for the CDR3: TGTGCCACCAGCAGAGAAGGAGGGGACGGAAACACCATATATTTT. Translating it yields CATSREGGDGNTIYF.

J is TRBJ1-6 and V is TRBV4-3; possible D gene TRBD1, 5 bases. CDR1 is LGHNA, CDR2 YSLEER, per germline. There are 17 residues in the CDR3. V shed 0 bases and J shed 10 bases, with 19 bases lying between them. The CDR3 nucleotides are TGCGCCAGCAGCCAAGATCTAGACGTCCGTTCAGGGTCACCCCTCCACTTT. Amino acids: CASSQDLDVRSGSPLHF.